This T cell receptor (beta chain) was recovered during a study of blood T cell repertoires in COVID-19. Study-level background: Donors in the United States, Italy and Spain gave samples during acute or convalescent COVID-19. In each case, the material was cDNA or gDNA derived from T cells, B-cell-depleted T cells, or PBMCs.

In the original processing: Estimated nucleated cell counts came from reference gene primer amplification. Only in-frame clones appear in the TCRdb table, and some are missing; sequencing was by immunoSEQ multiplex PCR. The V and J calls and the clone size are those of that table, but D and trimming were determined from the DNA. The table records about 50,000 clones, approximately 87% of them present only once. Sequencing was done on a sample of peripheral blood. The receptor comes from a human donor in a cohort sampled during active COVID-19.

DNA of the CDR3: TGTGCCAGCAGCGCCACCAGGGGGTTCACTGAAGCTTTCTTT. Protein: CASSATRGFTEAFF. This sequence joins TRBV9 and TRBJ1-1; 7 bases are shared with TRBD1. The ends lost 3 bases at V and 4 bases at J; junction bases unmatched: 6. This CDR3 has 14 amino acids. The germline V gene has CDR1 SGDLS and CDR2 YYNGEE.